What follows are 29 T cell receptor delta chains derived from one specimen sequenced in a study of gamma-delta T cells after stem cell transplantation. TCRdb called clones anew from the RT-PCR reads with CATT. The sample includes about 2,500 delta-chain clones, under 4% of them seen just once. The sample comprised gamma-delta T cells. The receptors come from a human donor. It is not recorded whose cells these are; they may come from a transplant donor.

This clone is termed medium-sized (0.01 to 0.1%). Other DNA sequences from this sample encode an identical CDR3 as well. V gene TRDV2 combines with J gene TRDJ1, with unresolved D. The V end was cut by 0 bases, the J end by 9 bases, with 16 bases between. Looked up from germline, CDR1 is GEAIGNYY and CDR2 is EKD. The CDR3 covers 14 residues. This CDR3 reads CACDTIGAGQELIF. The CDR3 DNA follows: TGTGCCTGTGACACCATAGGAGCGGGTCAAGAACTCATCTTT.

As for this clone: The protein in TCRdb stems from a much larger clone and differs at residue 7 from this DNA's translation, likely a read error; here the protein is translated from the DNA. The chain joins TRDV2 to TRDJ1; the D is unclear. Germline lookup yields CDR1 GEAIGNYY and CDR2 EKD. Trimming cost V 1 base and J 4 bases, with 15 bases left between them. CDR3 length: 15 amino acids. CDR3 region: CACDTAEGPLDKLIF. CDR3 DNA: TGTGCCTGTGACACAGCTGAGGGGCCTCTCGATAAACTCATCTTT.

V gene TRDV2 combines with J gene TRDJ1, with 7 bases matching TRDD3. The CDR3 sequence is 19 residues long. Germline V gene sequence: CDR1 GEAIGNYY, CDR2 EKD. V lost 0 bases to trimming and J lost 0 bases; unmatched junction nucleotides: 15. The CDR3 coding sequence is TGTGCCTGTGACACCGTGTCTGTTGGGGGACCACCGTACACCGATAAACTCATCTTT. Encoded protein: CACDTVSVGGPPYTDKLIF.

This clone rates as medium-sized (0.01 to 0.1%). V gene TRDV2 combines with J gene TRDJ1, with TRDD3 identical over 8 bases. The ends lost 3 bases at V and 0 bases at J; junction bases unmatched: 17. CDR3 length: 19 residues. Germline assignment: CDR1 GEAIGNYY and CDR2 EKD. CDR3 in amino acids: CACDPMPAGGRMYTDKLIF. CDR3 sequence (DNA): TGTGCCTGTGACCCTATGCCCGCTGGGGGACGAATGTACACCGATAAACTCATCTTT.

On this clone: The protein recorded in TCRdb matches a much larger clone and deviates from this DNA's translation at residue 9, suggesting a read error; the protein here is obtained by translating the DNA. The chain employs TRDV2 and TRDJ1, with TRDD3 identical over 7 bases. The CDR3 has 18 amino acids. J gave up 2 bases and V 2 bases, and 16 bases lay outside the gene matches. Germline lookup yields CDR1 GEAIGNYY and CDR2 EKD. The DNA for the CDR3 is TGTGCCTGTGACATTCTCACTGGGGAATACGGTCGGACCGATAAACTCATCTTT. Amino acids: CACDILTGEYGRTDKLIF.

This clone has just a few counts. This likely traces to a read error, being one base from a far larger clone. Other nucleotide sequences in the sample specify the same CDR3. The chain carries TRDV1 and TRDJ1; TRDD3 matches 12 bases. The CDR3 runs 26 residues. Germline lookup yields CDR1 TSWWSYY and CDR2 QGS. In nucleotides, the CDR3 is TGTGCCCTTGGGGAACTGAGTCTGGCCCCCGGGGACTGGGGGATACTCGAAGGATTACACACCGATAAACTCATCTTT. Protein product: CALGELSLAPGDWGILEGLHTDKLIF.

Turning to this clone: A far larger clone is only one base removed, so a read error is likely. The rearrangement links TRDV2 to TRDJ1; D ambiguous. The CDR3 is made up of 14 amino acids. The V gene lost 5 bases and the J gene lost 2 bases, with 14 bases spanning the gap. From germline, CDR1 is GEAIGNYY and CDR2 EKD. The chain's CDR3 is CACGSVPSTDKLIF. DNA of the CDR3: TGTGCCTGTGGCTCGGTACCGTCAACCGATAAACTCATCTTT.

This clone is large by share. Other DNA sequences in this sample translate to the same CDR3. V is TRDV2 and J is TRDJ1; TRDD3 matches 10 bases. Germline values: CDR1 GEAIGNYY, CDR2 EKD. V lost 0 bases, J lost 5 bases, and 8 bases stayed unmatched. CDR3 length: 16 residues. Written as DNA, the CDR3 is TGTGCCTGTGACACCCTGGGGGATAGAATTAAGGATAAACTCATCTTT. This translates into CACDTLGDRIKDKLIF.

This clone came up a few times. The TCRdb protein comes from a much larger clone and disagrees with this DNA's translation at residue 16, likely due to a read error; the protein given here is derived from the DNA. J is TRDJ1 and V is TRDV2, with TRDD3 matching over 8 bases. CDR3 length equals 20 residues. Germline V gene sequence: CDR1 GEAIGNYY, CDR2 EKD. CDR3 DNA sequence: TGTGCCTGTGACCCCGTTGGTGTACTGGGGGGTCCGGAGGGCACCGGTAAACTCATCTTT. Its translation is CACDPVGVLGGPEGTGKLIF.

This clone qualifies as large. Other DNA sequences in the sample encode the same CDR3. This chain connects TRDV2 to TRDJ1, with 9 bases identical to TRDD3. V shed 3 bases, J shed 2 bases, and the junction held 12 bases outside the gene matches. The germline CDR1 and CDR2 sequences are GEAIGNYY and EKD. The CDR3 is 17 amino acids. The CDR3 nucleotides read TGTGCCTGTGACCCGGTTAGAGACTGGGGGACGACCGATAAACTCATCTTT. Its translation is CACDPVRDWGTTDKLIF.

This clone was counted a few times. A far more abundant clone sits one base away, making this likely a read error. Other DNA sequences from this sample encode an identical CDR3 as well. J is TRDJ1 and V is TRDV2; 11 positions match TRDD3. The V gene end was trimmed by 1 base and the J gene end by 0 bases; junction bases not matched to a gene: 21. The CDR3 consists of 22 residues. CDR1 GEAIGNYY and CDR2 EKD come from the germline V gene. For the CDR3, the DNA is TGTGCCTGTGACACTGTTATCGGTTCGGTTGGGGGATACGCTTTGTACACCGATAAACTCATCTTT. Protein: CACDTVIGSVGGYALYTDKLIF.

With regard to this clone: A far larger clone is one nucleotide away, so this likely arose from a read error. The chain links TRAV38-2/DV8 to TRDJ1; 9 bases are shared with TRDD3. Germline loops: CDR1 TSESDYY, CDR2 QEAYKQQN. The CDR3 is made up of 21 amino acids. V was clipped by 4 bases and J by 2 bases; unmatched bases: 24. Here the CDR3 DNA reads TGTGCTTATAGGGTACTTTCCTACTCCTGGGGGATGCACGTGAGTACCGATAAACTCATCTTT. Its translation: CAYRVLSYSWGMHVSTDKLIF.

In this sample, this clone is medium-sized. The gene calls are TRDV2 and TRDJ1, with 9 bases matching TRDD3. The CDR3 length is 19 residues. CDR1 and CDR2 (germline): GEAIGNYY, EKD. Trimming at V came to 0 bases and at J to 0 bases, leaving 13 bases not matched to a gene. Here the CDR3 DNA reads TGTGCCTGTGACACCGGGTACTGGGGGAACCCTGGGGACACCGATAAACTCATCTTT. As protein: CACDTGYWGNPGDTDKLIF.

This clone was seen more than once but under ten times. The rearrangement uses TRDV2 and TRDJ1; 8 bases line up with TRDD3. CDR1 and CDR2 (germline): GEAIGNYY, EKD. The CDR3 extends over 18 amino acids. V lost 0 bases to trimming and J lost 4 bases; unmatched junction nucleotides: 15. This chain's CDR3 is CACDTVGRVGDENDKLIF. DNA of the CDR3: TGTGCCTGTGACACCGTTGGCAGGGTGGGGGATGAAAACGATAAACTCATCTTT.

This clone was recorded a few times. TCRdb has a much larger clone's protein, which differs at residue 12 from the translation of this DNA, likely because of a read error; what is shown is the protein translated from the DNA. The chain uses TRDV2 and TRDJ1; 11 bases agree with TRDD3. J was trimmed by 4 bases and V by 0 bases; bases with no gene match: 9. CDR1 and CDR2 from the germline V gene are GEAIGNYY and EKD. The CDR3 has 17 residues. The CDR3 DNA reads TGTGCCTGTGACACCCTGTCCCTGGGGGATACTGGCGATAAACTCATCTTT. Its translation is CACDTLSLGDTGDKLIF.

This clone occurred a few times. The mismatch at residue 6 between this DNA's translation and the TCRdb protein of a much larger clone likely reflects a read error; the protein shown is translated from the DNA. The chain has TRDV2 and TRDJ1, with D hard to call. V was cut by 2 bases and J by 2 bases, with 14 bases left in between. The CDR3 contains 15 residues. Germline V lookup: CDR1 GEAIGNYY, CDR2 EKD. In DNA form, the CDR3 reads TGTGCCTGTGACAGTCAATCCGGCGGTACCGATAAACTCATCTTT. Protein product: CACDSQSGGTDKLIF.

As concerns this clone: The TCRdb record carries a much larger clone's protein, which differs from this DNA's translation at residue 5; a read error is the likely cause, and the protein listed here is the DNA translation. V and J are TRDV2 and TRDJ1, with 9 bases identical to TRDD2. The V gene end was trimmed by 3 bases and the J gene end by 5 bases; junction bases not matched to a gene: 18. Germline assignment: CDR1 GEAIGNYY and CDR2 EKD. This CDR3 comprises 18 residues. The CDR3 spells CACDGLPTQGLLGDKLIF. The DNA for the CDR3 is TGTGCCTGTGACGGCCTTCCTACTCAAGGCTTACTGGGGGATAAACTCATCTTT.

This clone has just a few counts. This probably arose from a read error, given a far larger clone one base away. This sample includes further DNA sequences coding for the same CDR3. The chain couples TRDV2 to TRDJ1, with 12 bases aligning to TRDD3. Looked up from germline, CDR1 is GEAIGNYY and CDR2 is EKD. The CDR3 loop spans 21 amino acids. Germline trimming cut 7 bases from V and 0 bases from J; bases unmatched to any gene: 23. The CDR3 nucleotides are TGTGCCTGCGACCCTCTGGGGGATACGCGTGGGAAAGGGATTTACACCGATAAACTCATCTTT. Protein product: CACDPLGDTRGKGIYTDKLIF.

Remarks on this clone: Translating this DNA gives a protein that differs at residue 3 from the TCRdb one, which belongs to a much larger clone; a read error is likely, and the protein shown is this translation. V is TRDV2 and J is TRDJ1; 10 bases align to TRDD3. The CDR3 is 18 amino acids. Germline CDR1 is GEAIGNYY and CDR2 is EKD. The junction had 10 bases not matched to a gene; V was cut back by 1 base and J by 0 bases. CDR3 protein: CACDTVFTGGSYTDKLIF. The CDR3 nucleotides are TGTGCCTGTGACACGGTATTTACTGGGGGATCGTACACCGATAAACTCATCTTT.

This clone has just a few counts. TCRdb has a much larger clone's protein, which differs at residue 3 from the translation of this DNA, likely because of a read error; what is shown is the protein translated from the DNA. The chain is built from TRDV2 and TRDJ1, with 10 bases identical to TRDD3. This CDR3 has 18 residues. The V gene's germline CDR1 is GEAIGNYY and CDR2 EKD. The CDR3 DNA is TGTGCCCGTGACACACTGGGGGATCCCGAAACAAACACCGATAAACTCATCTTT. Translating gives CARDTLGDPETNTDKLIF.

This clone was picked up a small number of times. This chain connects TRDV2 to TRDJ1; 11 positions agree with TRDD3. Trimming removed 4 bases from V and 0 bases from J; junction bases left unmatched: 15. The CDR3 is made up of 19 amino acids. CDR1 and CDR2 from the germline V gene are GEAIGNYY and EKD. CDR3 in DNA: TGTGCCTGTGATCCCGTGGGGGATACGATCCCCTCGTACACCGATAAACTCATCTTT. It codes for CACDPVGDTIPSYTDKLIF.

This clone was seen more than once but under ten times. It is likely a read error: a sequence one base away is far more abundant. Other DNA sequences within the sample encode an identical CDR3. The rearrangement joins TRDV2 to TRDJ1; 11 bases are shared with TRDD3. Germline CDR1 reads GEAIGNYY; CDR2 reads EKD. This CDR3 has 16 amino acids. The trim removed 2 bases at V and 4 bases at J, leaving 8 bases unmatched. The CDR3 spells CACDSLLGDSRDKLIF. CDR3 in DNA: TGTGCCTGTGACAGTTTACTGGGGGATAGTCGCGATAAACTCATCTTT.

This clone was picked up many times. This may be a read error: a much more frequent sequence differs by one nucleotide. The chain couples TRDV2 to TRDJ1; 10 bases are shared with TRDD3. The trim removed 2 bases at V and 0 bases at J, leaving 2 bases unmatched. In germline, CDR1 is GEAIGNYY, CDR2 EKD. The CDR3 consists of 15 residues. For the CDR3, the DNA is TGTGCCTGTGACAGTCTGGGGGATAACACCGATAAACTCATCTTT. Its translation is CACDSLGDNTDKLIF.

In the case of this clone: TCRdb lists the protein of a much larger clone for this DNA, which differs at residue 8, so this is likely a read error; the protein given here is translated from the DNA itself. This CDR3 reads CACDTVVPGDTVHTDKLIF. CDR3 nucleotide sequence: TGTGCCTGTGACACCGTTGTGCCGGGGGATACGGTACACACCGATAAACTCATCTTT. The chain uses TRDV2 and TRDJ1, with 10 bases aligning to TRDD3. The ends lost 0 bases at V and 0 bases at J; junction bases unmatched: 12. Germline CDR1 reads GEAIGNYY; CDR2 reads EKD. This CDR3 is 19 amino acids long.

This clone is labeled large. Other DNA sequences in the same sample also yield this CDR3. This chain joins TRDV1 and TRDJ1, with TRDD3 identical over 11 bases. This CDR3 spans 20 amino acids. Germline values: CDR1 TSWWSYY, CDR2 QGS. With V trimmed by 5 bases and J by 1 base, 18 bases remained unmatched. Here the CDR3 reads CALGPVVPGLGDKLTDKLIF. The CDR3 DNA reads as TGTGCTCTTGGGCCCGTGGTGCCAGGACTGGGGGATAAACTCACCGATAAACTCATCTTT.

CDR3 in amino acids: CACDKVKTGGQSYTDKLIF. The CDR3 region has the DNA TGTGCCTGTGACAAAGTCAAGACTGGGGGCCAATCGTACACCGATAAACTCATCTTT. This chain links TRDV2 with TRDJ1; TRDD3 matches 8 bases. The CDR3 spans 19 residues. With V trimmed by 2 bases and J by 0 bases, 16 bases remained unmatched. CDR1 is GEAIGNYY, CDR2 EKD, per germline.

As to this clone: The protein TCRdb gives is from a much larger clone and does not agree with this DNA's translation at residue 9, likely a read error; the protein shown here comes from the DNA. This CDR3 reads CACDSLLGGPKYTDKLIF. The CDR3 region has the DNA TGTGCCTGTGACTCCTTACTGGGGGGACCAAAGTACACCGATAAACTCATCTTT. The rearrangement links TRDV2 to TRDJ1; 8 bases match TRDD3. Germline V gene sequence: CDR1 GEAIGNYY, CDR2 EKD. The CDR3 loop spans 18 amino acids. The ends lost 3 bases at V and 0 bases at J; junction bases unmatched: 14.

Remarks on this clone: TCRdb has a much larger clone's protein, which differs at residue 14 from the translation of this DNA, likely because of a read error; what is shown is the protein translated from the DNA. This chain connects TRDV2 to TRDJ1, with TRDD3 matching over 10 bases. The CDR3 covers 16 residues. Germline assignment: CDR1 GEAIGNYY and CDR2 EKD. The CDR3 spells CACDTLGDKTTDKPIF. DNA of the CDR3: TGTGCCTGTGACACCCTGGGGGATAAGACCACCGATAAACCCATCTTT.

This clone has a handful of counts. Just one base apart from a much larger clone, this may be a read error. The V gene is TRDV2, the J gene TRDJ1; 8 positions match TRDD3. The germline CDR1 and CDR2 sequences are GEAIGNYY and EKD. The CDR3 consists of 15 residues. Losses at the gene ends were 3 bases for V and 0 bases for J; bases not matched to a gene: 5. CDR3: CACDPLGVYTDKLIF. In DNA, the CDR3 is TGTGCCTGTGACCCACTGGGGGTGTACACCGATAAACTCATCTTT.